These 28 T cell receptor beta chains originate from one sample sequenced in a study. One entry per CDR3 protein results from TCRdb running MiXCR on the 5' RACE reads. This table has some 32,000 distinct CDR3 sequences, approximately 25% appearing once. Sequencing was carried out using memory CD4+ T cells sorted from blood. Subset given: memory CD4+ T cells, CD4+CD45RO+CD25-. The receptors shown here come from a female donor with breast cancer.

As for this clonotype: This CDR3 is missing its conserved last phenylalanine or tryptophan, likely due to a read error. The V gene is TRBV27, the J gene TRBJ2-1, with D hard to call. Trimming left V 4 bases short and J 3 bases short, with 7 bases between. Germline assignment: CDR1 MNHEY and CDR2 SMNVEV (reference sequence). The CDR3 loop spans 13 amino acids. DNA for the CDR3: TGTGCCAGCAGTTCCAGAAACTACAATGAGCAGTTCCTC. Translation gives CASSSRNYNEQFL.

This chain uses TRBV20-1 with TRBJ2-6; D call uncertain. The V and J ends lost 3 bases and 0 bases respectively, with 15 bases between them. This CDR3 spans 17 amino acids. The germline gives CDR1 DFQATT, CDR2 SNEGSKA (reference sequence). In nucleotides, the CDR3 is TGCAGTGCTAGTTTTTTCACGAGTCTCTCTGGGGCCAACGTCCTGACTTTC. It codes for CSASFFTSLSGANVLTF.

Details on this clonotype: Since a much larger clone is just one base distant, this may be a read error. The V call is TRBV5-1, the J call TRBJ1-1, with 11 positions matching TRBD1. Germline values: CDR1 SGHRS, CDR2 YFSETQ. The CDR3 extends over 15 amino acids. The CDR3 DNA sequence: TGCGTCAGCAGCTTATCCGGGACAGGGGGCACTGAAGCTTTCTTT. This encodes CVSSLSGTGGTEAFF.

In its sample, this clonotype was seen a few times. V is TRBV5-1 and J is TRBJ2-3, with D perhaps matching TRBD2 (6 bases). The CDR3 length is 17 residues. V lost 0 bases to trimming and J lost 0 bases, with 14 bases between them. Per germline, CDR1 SGHRS and CDR2 YFSETQ. The CDR3 nucleotides are TGCGCCAGCAGCTTGGATCCAGCGGGCACTAGCACAGATACGCAGTATTTT. Encoded protein: CASSLDPAGTSTDTQYF.

This clonotype was observed many times. This CDR3 is CASGTAFYEQYF. CDR3 DNA: TGTGCCAGCGGGACAGCCTTCTACGAGCAGTACTTC. The V gene is TRBV25-1, the J gene TRBJ2-7; TRBD1 matches 7 bases. V trimming: 8 bases; J trimming: 3 bases; junction bases outside the gene matches: 4. Germline CDR1 and CDR2: MGHDK and SYGVNS. CDR3 length: 12 residues.

This clonotype was observed at least ten times. The CDR3 loop reads CASSPTGTHDSYEQYF. CDR3 nucleotides: TGTGCCAGCAGCCCTACCGGGACACACGACTCCTACGAGCAGTACTTC. The rearrangement uses TRBV9 and TRBJ2-7, with D possibly matching TRBD1 (6 bases). V was shortened by 4 bases and J by 0 bases, with 17 bases between the two germline ends. The CDR3 has 16 residues. Germline V gene lookup returns CDR1 SGDLS and CDR2 YYNGEE. The entire variable domain, with the rest obtained from reference TRBV9 and TRBJ2-7, is as follows: DSGVTQTPKHLITATGQRVTLRCSPRSGDLSVYWYQQSLDQGLQFLIQYYNGEERAKGNILERFSAQQFPDLHSELNLSSLELGDSALYFCASSPTGTHDSYEQYFGPGTRLTVT.

This clonotype qualifies as medium-sized. This sequence joins TRBV29-1 and TRBJ1-2; possibly TRBD1 for D (6 bases). Looked up from germline, CDR1 is SQVTM and CDR2 is ANQGSEA. The CDR3 covers 13 residues. V was pared by 7 bases and J by 3 bases, with 15 bases between. The CDR3 nucleotides read TGCAGCGCTATTTCGACAGGAGACTATGGCTACACCTTC. This encodes CSAISTGDYGYTF.

This clonotype was counted at least ten times. This rearrangement joins TRBV4-2 to TRBJ2-7; TRBD2 matches at 9 bases. The CDR3 has 14 residues. V lost 1 base and J lost 9; bases outside the gene matches: 7. In germline, CDR1 is LGHNA, CDR2 YNFKEQ. CDR3 in amino acids: CASSQAAGGPGQYF. DNA for the CDR3: TGTGCCAGCAGCCAAGCGGCGGGAGGGCCCGGGCAGTACTTC.

This clonotype has just a few counts. This chain uses TRBV7-9 with TRBJ2-1; 9 bases line up with TRBD2. CDR1 and CDR2 from the germline V gene are SEHNR and FQNEAQ (reference sequence). J lost 4 bases, V lost 5 bases, and 9 bases had no gene match. The CDR3 consists of 16 residues. The DNA for the CDR3 is TGTGCCAGCAGCACGGGTGGTAGCGGGGGATACAATGAGCAGTTCTTC. Its translation: CASSTGGSGGYNEQFF.

This clonotype was detected many times. This chain links TRBV9 with TRBJ1-6; 7 nucleotides match TRBD1. The CDR3 loop spans 15 amino acids. Germline CDR1 reads SGDLS; CDR2 reads YYNGEE. Trimming took 3 bases from V and 7 from J; bases not matched to a gene: 7. The CDR3 loop is CASSATGTANSPLHF. The CDR3 DNA reads TGTGCCAGCAGCGCTACCGGGACAGCCAATTCACCCCTCCACTTT.

This chain connects TRBV11-2 to TRBJ1-1; no firm D call. The CDR3 loop spans 13 amino acids. Germline V CDR1 and CDR2: SGHAT, FQNNGV. V was trimmed by 5 bases and J by 0 bases, leaving 7 bases between them. The CDR3 protein is CASSRRMNTEAFF. The CDR3 DNA reads TGTGCCAGCAGCCGACGCATGAACACTGAAGCTTTCTTT.

The V gene is TRBV7-3, the J gene TRBJ2-1; TRBD2 agrees at 13 bases. The CDR3 is 16 residues long. The V gene's germline CDR1 is SGHTA and CDR2 FQGTGA. V was clipped by 5 bases and J by 4 bases; unmatched bases: 5. Here the CDR3 reads CASSETSGRHYNEQFF. The CDR3 DNA reads as TGTGCCAGCAGCGAGACTAGCGGGAGGCATTACAATGAGCAGTTCTTC.

This clonotype turned up a few times. The rearrangement uses TRBV27 and TRBJ1-1; D remains ambiguous. In germline, CDR1 is MNHEY, CDR2 SMNVEV (reference sequence). V lost 2 bases and J 4 bases, leaving 8 bases between the germline ends. CDR3 length equals 13 residues. The CDR3 DNA follows: TGTGCCAGCAGTTTAATTGAAGGCACTGAAGCTTTCTTT. Its translation is CASSLIEGTEAFF.

The chain recombines TRBV5-4 with TRBJ1-4; possible D gene TRBD1, 5 bases. CDR3 length equals 12 residues. The V and J ends lost 2 bases and 6 bases respectively, with 5 bases between them. The germline CDR1 and CDR2 sequences are SGHNT and YYREEE (reference sequence). CDR3 region: CASSLQDEKLFF. In DNA form, the CDR3 reads TGTGCCAGCAGCTTACAGGATGAAAAACTGTTTTTT.

This clonotype was recorded at least ten times. The rearrangement joins TRBV13 to TRBJ2-1; perhaps TRBD2 as D (6 bases). V was cut by 0 bases and J by 2 bases, with 14 bases left in between. Per the germline V gene, CDR1 is PRHDT and CDR2 is FYEKMQ (reference sequence). The CDR3 contains 17 residues. CDR3 sequence: CASSLGLAGMTYNEQFF. The CDR3 DNA follows: TGTGCCAGCAGCTTAGGCCTGGCGGGAATGACCTACAATGAGCAGTTCTTC.

This rearrangement joins TRBV9 to TRBJ2-1; D gene ambiguous. Between the trimmed V and J ends, which lost 3 bases and 8 bases, there was a span of 12 bases. The CDR3 covers 13 residues. In germline, CDR1 is SGDLS, CDR2 YYNGEE. The CDR3 loop is CASSASLRDEQFF. CDR3 nucleotides: TGTGCCAGCAGCGCCAGCCTCCGTGATGAGCAGTTCTTC.

This clonotype is categorized as medium-sized (0.01 to 0.1%). The V and J genes are TRBV10-3 and TRBJ2-1; the match to TRBD2 covers 12 bases. The CDR3 contains 15 residues. With 4 bases clipped from V and 5 bases from J, the junction kept 3 bases outside the gene matches. CDR1 and CDR2 (germline): ENHRY, SYGVKD. DNA for the CDR3: TGTGCCATCAGTGGATGGACTAGCGGGGACAATGAGCAGTTCTTC. This encodes CAISGWTSGDNEQFF.

The chain recombines TRBV5-1 with TRBJ2-7, with D possibly TRBD1 on 7 matching bases. Germline V CDR1 and CDR2: SGHRS, YFSETQ. The V end was cut by 8 bases, the J end by 3 bases, with 21 bases between. The CDR3 length is 15 residues. DNA of the CDR3: TGCGCCAGTAGCGTACGCGGAGGGGGCGGCTACGAGCAGTACTTC. Translated, it gives CASSVRGGGGYEQYF.

This clonotype was seen a handful of times. In DNA, the CDR3 is TGTGCCAGCAGTTCCGGGGACAGGCGCGAAGAGACCCAGTACTTC. It codes for CASSSGDRREETQYF. The chain recombines TRBV6-2 or TRBV6-3 with TRBJ2-5, with 8 bases lining up with TRBD1. CDR1 and CDR2 (germline): MNHEY, SVGEGT. The CDR3 sequence is 15 residues long. The V and J ends lost 4 bases and 3 bases, in that order; junction bases with no gene match: 7.

This clonotype was detected a few times. The chain is built from TRBV27 and TRBJ1-4; no clear D. This CDR3 region has 13 residues. Deletions cut 6 bases from V and 0 bases from J, with 5 bases between. CDR1 and CDR2 from the germline V gene are MNHEY and SMNVEV (reference sequence). CDR3 sequence reads: CASSRSTNEKLFF. The CDR3 DNA sequence: TGTGCCAGCAGCCGGTCAACTAATGAAAAACTGTTTTTT.

This clonotype was counted ten times or more. The chain employs TRBV20-1 and TRBJ2-3; possible D gene TRBD1, 9 bases. The CDR3 contains 18 residues. Germline lookup yields CDR1 DFQATT and CDR2 SNEGSKA (reference sequence). Trimming took 2 bases from V and 1 from J, leaving 22 bases between them. In DNA, the CDR3 is TGCAGTGCTAGATCGGGACAGGGTTCAGCGGGGGGCACAGATACGCAGTATTTT. The encoded protein is CSARSGQGSAGGTDTQYF.

J is TRBJ2-1 and V is TRBV6-6; 8 positions match TRBD1. The junction had 18 bases not matched to a gene; V was cut back by 5 bases and J by 0 bases. This CDR3 has 20 residues. Germline V gene sequence: CDR1 MNHNY, CDR2 SVGAGI (reference sequence). CDR3: CASSQQMGQAPRGSYNEQFF. CDR3 sequence (DNA): TGTGCCAGCAGTCAGCAGATGGGACAGGCCCCTCGGGGCTCCTACAATGAGCAGTTCTTC.

V is TRBV18 and J is TRBJ2-6; D is perhaps TRBD2 (5 bases). Between the trimmed V and J ends, which lost 2 bases and 1 base, there was a span of 9 bases. Germline values: CDR1 KGHSH, CDR2 LQKENI. CDR3 length: 16 residues. The CDR3 nucleotides are TGTGCCAGCTCACCATCCTCGGGATCTGGGGCCAACGTCCTGACTTTC. This codes for CASSPSSGSGANVLTF.

V usage is TRBV27 and J usage is TRBJ2-3; D remains ambiguous. Between the trimmed V and J ends, which lost 4 bases and 4 bases, there was a span of 6 bases. The length of the CDR3 is 12 residues. CDR1 is MNHEY, CDR2 SMNVEV, per germline (reference sequence). CDR3 loop: CASSYKPDTQYF. The CDR3 DNA reads as TGTGCCAGCAGTTATAAGCCAGATACGCAGTATTTT.

This clonotype showed up just a few times. The chain carries TRBV19 and TRBJ1-2; possibly TRBD1 for D (5 bases). V was pared by 11 bases and J by 0 bases, with 13 bases between. This CDR3 region has 13 residues. Germline V gives CDR1 LNHDA, CDR2 SQIVND (reference sequence). For the CDR3, the DNA is TGTGCCGCTAGACCAGGGTCTAACTATGGCTACACCTTC. It encodes CAARPGSNYGYTF.

Points on this clonotype: Since a much larger clone is just one base distant, this may be a read error. J is TRBJ2-3 and V is TRBV7-3; D unresolved. The germline V and J ends were trimmed by 0 bases and 4 bases, with 11 bases remaining between them. This CDR3 spans 15 amino acids. Germline CDR1 reads SGHTA; CDR2 reads FQGTGA. The CDR3 region has the DNA TGTGCCAGCAGCTTAACGCCTAGTATGGCAGATACGCAGTATTTT. Its protein is CASSLTPSMADTQYF.

Many counts were recorded for this clonotype. This chain uses TRBV7-9 with TRBJ1-5, with a tentative D call TRBD1 (5 bases). Germline V gene lookup returns CDR1 SEHNR and CDR2 FQNEAQ (reference sequence). V was shortened by 5 bases and J by 7 bases, with 12 bases between the two germline ends. The CDR3 covers 13 residues. CDR3 amino acids: CASSRGVYQPQHF. The CDR3 nucleotides are TGTGCCAGCAGCCGAGGGGTTTACCAGCCCCAGCATTTT.

This clonotype was counted only a few times. The V call is TRBV5-1, the J call TRBJ2-1, with unresolved D. Trimming cost V 1 base and J 4 bases, with 9 bases left between them. This CDR3 is 14 amino acids long. Germline assignment: CDR1 SGHRS and CDR2 YFSETQ. CDR3 coding DNA: TGCGCCAGCAGCTTGCAACTGATTTACAATGAGCAGTTCTTC. Translating gives CASSLQLIYNEQFF.